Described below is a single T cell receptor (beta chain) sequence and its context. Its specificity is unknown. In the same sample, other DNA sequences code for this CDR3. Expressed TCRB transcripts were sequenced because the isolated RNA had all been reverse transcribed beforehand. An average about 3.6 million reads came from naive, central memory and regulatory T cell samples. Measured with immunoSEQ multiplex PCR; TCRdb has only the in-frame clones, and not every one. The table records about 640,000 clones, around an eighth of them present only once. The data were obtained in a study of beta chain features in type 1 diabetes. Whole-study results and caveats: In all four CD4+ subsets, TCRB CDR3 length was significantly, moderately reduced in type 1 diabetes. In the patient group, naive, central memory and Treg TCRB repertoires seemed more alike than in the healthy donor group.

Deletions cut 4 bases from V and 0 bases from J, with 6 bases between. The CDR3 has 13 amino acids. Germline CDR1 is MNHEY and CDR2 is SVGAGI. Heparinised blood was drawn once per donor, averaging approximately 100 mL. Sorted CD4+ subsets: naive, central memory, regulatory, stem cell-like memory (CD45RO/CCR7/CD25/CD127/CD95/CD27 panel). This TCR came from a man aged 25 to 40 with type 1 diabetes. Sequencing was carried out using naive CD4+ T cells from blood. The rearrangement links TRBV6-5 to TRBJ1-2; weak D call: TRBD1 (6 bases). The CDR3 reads CASSWTANYGYTF. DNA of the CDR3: TGTGCCAGCAGTTGGACAGCTAACTATGGCTACACCTTC.